Listed here are 10 T cell receptor beta chains from one sample, sequenced in a study of OX40 agonist ivuxolimab in advanced cancers. Sequencing was performed with immunoSEQ multiplex PCR; in TCRdb, only in-frame clones are kept and a portion is missing. The sample lists about 59,000 clones, over 75% occurring once. The sample here was CD4+ or CD8+ T cells sorted from blood, taken in a trial of the OX40 agonist ivuxolimab. The source of these receptors is an adult with an advanced solid tumor such as melanoma, head and neck, liver or kidney cancer.

This sequence joins TRBV29-1 and TRBJ2-2; 14 nucleotides agree with TRBD2. Trimming at V came to 4 bases and at J to 1 base, leaving 5 bases not matched to a gene. Per germline, CDR1 SQVTM and CDR2 ANQGSEA. This CDR3 is built from 17 residues. CDR3 protein: CSVGGTSGSLNTGELFF. CDR3 nucleotide sequence: TGCAGCGTTGGAGGGACTAGCGGGAGCCTGAACACCGGGGAGCTGTTTTTT.

The chain couples TRBV28 to TRBJ1-2, with 8 bases fitting TRBD1. This CDR3 has 15 amino acids. V trimming: 0 bases; J trimming: 6 bases; junction bases outside the gene matches: 6. Looked up from germline, CDR1 is MDHEN and CDR2 is SYDVKM. The CDR3 spells CASSLWDRVGNGYTF. The CDR3 DNA sequence: TGTGCCAGCAGTTTATGGGACAGGGTGGGGAATGGCTACACCTTC.

The chain is built from TRBV19 and TRBJ2-1; no reliable D call. CDR3 size: 14 residues. V shed 7 bases and J shed 7 bases, with 17 bases lying between them. CDR1 is LNHDA and CDR2 is SQIVND in the germline V gene (reference sequence). The CDR3 loop is CASNKGLGQNEQFF. The CDR3 DNA follows: TGTGCCAGTAACAAGGGCCTAGGGCAGAATGAGCAGTTCTTC.

This rearrangement joins TRBV28 to TRBJ1-1; 8 bases are a match to TRBD1. The CDR3 consists of 14 residues. CDR1 and CDR2 (germline): MDHEN, SYDVKM. Trimming cost V 8 bases and J 4 bases; bases outside gene matches: 9. The CDR3 here is CASDSAGGITEAFF. As DNA, the CDR3 is TGTGCCAGCGACTCGGCAGGGGGCATCACTGAAGCTTTCTTT.

The chain carries TRBV5-6 and TRBJ1-6; unclear D gene. The germline V gene encodes CDR1 SGHDT and CDR2 YYEEEE. CDR3 size: 14 residues. Trimming shortened V by 4 bases and J by 6 bases, and 11 bases separated the two germline ends. As DNA, the CDR3 is TGTGCCAGCAGCCGCCGGGATACTAATTCACCCCTCCACTTT. As protein: CASSRRDTNSPLHF.

J is TRBJ1-1 and V is TRBV5-1, with a weak D call TRBD1 (6 bases). The V gene's germline CDR1 is SGHRS and CDR2 YFSETQ. V was clipped by 4 bases and J by 4 bases, with 14 bases between them. This CDR3 has 14 amino acids. This CDR3 reads CASSPAPGATEAFF. DNA of the CDR3: TGCGCCAGCAGCCCGGCCCCGGGGGCCACTGAAGCTTTCTTT.

CDR3 residues: CASSSLYGTGGYEQYF. DNA of the CDR3: TGTGCCAGCAGTTCACTCTATGGGACAGGGGGCTACGAGCAGTACTTC. The chain has TRBV27 and TRBJ2-7, with 11 bases matching TRBD1. Germline trimming cut 4 bases from V and 3 bases from J; bases unmatched to any gene: 8. CDR3 size: 16 residues. Germline-derived CDR1 and CDR2 are MNHEY and SMNVEV (reference sequence).

The V call is TRBV7-3, the J call TRBJ2-5; a weak D match, TRBD2 (6 bases). The V gene's germline CDR1 is SGHTA and CDR2 FQGTGA. The CDR3 spans 13 residues. The V and J ends lost 3 bases and 5 bases respectively, with 10 bases between them. In DNA form, the CDR3 reads TGTGCCAGCAGCTTCGGGGGTTGGGAGACCCAGTACTTC. This gives the protein CASSFGGWETQYF. The variable domain in full, completed from reference TRBV7-3 and TRBJ2-5, reads GAGVSQTPSNKVTEKGKYVELRCDPISGHTALYWYRQSLGQGPEFLIYFQGTGAADDSGLPNDRFFAVRPEGSVSTLKIQRTERGDSAVYLCASSFGGWETQYFGPGTRLLVL.

The chain joins TRBV6-6 to TRBJ1-5, with TRBD1 identical over 8 bases. Germline V gives CDR1 MNHNY, CDR2 SVGAGI (reference sequence). V lost 7 bases and J lost 5; bases outside the gene matches: 10. The CDR3 spans 15 residues. The CDR3 DNA reads TGTGCCAGCAATTCCGGGACAGGTGGTTATCAGCCCCAGCATTTT. It encodes CASNSGTGGYQPQHF.

Concerning this clone: Since no conserved phenylalanine or tryptophan closes the CDR3, a read error is the likely cause. The DNA is omitted, as the CDR3 cannot be located on it reliably, and the CDR3 follows TCRdb's listing. The V gene is TRBV7-3, the J gene TRBJ2-4; TRBD2, as called in the table, went unchecked against the DNA. Germline loops: CDR1 SGHTA, CDR2 FQGTGA. The CDR3 length is 11 residues, termini included. CDR3 residues: CASSSSGGPTN.